The subject of this entry is one T cell receptor (beta chain). What it binds is not known. The sample has other DNA sequences that encode this CDR3 too. This CDR3 spans 13 amino acids. The V gene lost 3 bases and the J gene lost 5 bases, with 10 bases spanning the gap. The V gene's germline CDR1 is MNHEY and CDR2 SMNVEV (reference sequence). Method: immunoSEQ multiplex PCR; TCRdb's copy keeps in-frame clones and lacks some. This table has roughly 2,000,000 clones, about 95% appearing once. As defined, naive CD8 cells were CD45RO-negative and positively selected for CCR7, with terminally differentiated effector memory CD45RA+ cells excluded. The study enrolled healthy HIV-negative adults without recent acute infections or vaccinations as donors. The sample originates from a study of shared clonotypes between healthy human individuals. Study-wide results and limits: Naive CD4 clonotypes overlapped across a few donors at approximately 4.5%.

The material sequenced was naive CD8+ T cells sorted from blood. The receptor was derived from a man between 18 and 29 years old in good health. V is TRBV27 and J is TRBJ1-1; perhaps TRBD1 as D (5 bases). CDR3 in DNA: TGTGCCAGCAGTTTCGGGGGGGGGACTGAAGCTTTCTTT. Residues: CASSFGGGTEAFF.